This TCR beta chain is drawn from a study of CD8 T cells in ankylosing spondylitis. This clonotype was seen a few times. At one of its ends the junction is not consistent with the germline gene, which may arise from a read error. TCRdb itself ran the 5' RACE reads through MiXCR, one entry per CDR3 protein. The table lists approximately 290,000 distinct CDR3 sequences, around 20% of them singletons. The TCR sequence derives from a female donor with ankylosing spondylitis or in good health (not recorded which). Input material: blood, either unsorted or a sorted T cell fraction (not recorded which).

The CDR3 is CASRAGTGGSKAYELYF. CDR3 sequence (DNA): TGTGCCAGCAGAGCCGGGACAGGGGGCTCAAAAGCCTACGAGCTGTACTTC. The chain is built from TRBV6-1 and TRBJ2-7; TRBD1 agrees at 12 bases. Germline V lookup: CDR1 MNHNS, CDR2 SASEGT. The CDR3 extends over 17 amino acids.